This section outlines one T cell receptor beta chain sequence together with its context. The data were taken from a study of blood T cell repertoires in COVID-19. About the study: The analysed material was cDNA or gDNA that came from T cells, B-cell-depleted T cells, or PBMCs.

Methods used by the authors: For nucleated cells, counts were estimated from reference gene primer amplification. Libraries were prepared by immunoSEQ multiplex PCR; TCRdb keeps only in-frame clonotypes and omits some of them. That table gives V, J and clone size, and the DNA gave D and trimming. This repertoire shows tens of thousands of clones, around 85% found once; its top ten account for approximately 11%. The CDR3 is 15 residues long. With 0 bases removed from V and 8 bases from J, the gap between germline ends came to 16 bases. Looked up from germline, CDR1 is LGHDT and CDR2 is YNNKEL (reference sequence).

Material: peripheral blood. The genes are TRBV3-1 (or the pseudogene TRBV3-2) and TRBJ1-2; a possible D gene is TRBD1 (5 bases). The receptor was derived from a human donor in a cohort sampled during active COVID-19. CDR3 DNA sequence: TGTGCCAGCAGCCAAGACCCGGGGGTAAGAAAGGGCTACACCTTC. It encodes CASSQDPGVRKGYTF.